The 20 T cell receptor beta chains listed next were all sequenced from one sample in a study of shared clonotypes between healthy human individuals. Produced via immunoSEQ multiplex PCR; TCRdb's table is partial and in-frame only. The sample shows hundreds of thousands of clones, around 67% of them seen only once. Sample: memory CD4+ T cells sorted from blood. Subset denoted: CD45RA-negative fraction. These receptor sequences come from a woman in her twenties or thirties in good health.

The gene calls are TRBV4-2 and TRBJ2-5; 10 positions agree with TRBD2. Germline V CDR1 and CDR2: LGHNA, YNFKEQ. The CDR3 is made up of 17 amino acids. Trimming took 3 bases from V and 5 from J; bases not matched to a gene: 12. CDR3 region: CASSQEGLSGRLETQYF. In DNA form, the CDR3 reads TGTGCCAGCAGCCAGGAGGGCCTTAGCGGGAGGTTGGAGACCCAGTACTTC.

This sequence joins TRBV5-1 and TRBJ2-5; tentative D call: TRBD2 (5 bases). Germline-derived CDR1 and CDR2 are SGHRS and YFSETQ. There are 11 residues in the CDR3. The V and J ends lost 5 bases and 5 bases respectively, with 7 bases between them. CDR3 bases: TGCGCCAGCAGAAGGGAGGAGACCCAGTACTTC. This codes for CASRREETQYF.

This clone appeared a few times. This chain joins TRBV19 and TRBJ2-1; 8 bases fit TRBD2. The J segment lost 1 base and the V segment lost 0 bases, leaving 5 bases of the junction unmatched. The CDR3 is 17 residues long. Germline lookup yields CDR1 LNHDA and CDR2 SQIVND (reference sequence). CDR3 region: CASSIDPSGGSYNEQFF. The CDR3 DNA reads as TGTGCCAGTAGTATAGATCCCAGCGGGGGTTCCTACAATGAGCAGTTCTTC. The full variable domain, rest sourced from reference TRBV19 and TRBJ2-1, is DGGITQSPKYLFRKEGQNVTLSCEQNLNHDAMYWYRQDPGQGLRLIYYSQIVNDFQKGDIAEGYSVSREKKESFPLTVTSAQKNPTAFYLCASSIDPSGGSYNEQFFGPGTRLTVL.

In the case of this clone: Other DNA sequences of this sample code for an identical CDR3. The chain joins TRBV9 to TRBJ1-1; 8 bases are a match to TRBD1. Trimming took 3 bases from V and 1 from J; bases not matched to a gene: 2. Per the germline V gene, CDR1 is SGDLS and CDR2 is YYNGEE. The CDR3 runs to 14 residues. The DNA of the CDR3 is TGTGCCAGCAGCGCGCAGGGGGCGAACACTGAAGCTTTCTTT. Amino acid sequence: CASSAQGANTEAFF.

The CDR3 nucleotides read TGTGCCATCGCAGACAACTCCTACAATGAGCAGTTCTTC. Its translation: CAIADNSYNEQFF. This rearrangement joins TRBV10-3 to TRBJ2-1, with D unclear. V lost 8 bases and J lost 0, with 8 bases in between. This CDR3 contains 13 residues. Germline V gene lookup returns CDR1 ENHRY and CDR2 SYGVKD.

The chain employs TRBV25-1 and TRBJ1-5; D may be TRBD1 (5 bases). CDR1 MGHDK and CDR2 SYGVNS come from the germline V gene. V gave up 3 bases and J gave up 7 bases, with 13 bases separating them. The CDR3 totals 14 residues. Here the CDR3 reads CASSDKGFGQPQHF. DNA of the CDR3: TGTGCCAGCAGTGACAAGGGGTTCGGGCAGCCCCAGCATTTT.

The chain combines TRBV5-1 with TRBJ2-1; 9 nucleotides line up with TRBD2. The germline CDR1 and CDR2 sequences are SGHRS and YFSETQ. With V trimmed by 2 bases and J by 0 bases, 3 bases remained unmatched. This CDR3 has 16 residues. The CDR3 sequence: CASSFYSGSSYNEQFF. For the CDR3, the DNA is TGCGCCAGCAGCTTTTATAGCGGGAGCTCCTACAATGAGCAGTTCTTC.

The CDR3 region has the DNA TGCGCCAGCAGCGCACAGGGGGCGCAGGGCGGGGAGCTGTTTTTT. Residues: CASSAQGAQGGELFF. This sequence joins TRBV5-1 and TRBJ2-2; 9 bases line up with TRBD1. V was clipped by 4 bases and J by 7 bases; unmatched bases: 8. The CDR3 consists of 15 residues. From germline, CDR1 is SGHRS and CDR2 YFSETQ.

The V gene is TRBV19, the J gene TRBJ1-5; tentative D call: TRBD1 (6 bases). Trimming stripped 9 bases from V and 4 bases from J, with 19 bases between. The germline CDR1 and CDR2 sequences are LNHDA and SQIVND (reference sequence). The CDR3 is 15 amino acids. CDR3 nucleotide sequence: TGTGCCAGCCACTCCCCGGAGGGGGTTAATCAGCCCCAGCATTTT. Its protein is CASHSPEGVNQPQHF. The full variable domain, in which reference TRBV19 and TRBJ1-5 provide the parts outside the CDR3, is DGGITQSPKYLFRKEGQNVTLSCEQNLNHDAMYWYRQDPGQGLRLIYYSQIVNDFQKGDIAEGYSVSREKKESFPLTVTSAQKNPTAFYLCASHSPEGVNQPQHFGDGTRLSIL.

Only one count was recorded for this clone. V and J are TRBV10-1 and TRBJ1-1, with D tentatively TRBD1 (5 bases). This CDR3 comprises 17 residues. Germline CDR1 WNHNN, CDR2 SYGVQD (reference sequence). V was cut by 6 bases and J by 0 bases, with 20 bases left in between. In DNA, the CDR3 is TGCGCCAGCAGGGTTCCCTTAGGACACTCCATGAACACTGAAGCTTTCTTT. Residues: CASRVPLGHSMNTEAFF.

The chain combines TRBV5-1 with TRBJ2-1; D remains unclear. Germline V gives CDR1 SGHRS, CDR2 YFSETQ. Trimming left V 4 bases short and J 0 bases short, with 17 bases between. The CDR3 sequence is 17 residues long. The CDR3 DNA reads TGCGCCAGCAGCACTGGAGCCGGGTCCCCCTCCTACAATGAGCAGTTCTTC. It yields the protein CASSTGAGSPSYNEQFF.

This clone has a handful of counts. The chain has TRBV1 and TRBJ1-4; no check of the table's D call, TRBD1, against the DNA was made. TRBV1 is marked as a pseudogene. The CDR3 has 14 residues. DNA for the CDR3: TGCACCAGCAGCCAATATCCGTTTGGCGAAAAACTGTTTTTT. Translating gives CTSSQYPFGEKLFF.

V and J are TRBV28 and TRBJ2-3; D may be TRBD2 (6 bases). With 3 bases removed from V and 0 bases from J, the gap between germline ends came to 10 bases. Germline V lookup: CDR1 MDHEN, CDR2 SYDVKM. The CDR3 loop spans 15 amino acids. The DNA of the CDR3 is TGTGCCAGCAGTTTGGGCGGGATGAGCACAGATACGCAGTATTTT. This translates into CASSLGGMSTDTQYF. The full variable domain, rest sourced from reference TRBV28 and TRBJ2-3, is DVKVTQSSRYLVKRTGEKVFLECVQDMDHENMFWYRQDPGLGLRLIYFSYDVKMKEKGDIPEGYSVSREKKERFSLILESASTNQTSMYLCASSLGGMSTDTQYFGPGTRLTVL.

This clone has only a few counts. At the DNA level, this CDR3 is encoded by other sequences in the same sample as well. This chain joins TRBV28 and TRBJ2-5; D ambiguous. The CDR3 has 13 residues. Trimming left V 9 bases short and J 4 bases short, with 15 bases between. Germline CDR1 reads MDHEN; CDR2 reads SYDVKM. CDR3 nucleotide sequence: TGTGCCAGTTCGACCCCGGCCCGAGAGACCCAGTACTTC. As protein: CASSTPARETQYF.

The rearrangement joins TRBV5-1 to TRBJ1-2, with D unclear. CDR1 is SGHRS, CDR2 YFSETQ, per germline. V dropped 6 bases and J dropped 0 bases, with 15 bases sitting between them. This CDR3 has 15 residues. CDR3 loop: CASNVGGQTNYGYTF. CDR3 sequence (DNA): TGCGCCAGCAACGTCGGCGGGCAGACTAACTATGGCTACACCTTC.

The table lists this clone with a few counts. CDR3 region: CASSYHGRPLYEQYF. CDR3 DNA: TGTGCCAGCAGTTATCATGGCAGACCACTCTACGAGCAGTACTTC. J is TRBJ2-7 and V is TRBV28, with D uncertain. The CDR3 runs 15 residues. The V end was cut by 4 bases, the J end by 3 bases, with 16 bases between. The V gene's germline CDR1 is MDHEN and CDR2 SYDVKM.

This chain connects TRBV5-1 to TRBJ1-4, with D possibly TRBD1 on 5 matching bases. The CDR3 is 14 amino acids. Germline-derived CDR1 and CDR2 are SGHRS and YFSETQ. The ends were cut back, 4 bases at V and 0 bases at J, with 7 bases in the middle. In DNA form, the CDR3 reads TGCGCCAGCAGCCGGACACCAACTAATGAAAAACTGTTTTTT. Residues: CASSRTPTNEKLFF.

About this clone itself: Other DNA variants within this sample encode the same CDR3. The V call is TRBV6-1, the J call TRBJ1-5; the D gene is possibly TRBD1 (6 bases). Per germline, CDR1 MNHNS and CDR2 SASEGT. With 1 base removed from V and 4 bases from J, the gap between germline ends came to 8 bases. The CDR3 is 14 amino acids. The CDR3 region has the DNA TGTGCCAGCAGTGAAGTCCAGGGGAATCAGCCCCAGCATTTT. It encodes CASSEVQGNQPQHF.

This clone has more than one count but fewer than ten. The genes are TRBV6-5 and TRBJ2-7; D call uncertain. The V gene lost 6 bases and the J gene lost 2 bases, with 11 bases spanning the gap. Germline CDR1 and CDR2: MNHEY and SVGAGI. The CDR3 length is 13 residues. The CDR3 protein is CASRGVFPYEQYF. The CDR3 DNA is TGTGCCAGCAGGGGTGTCTTCCCCTACGAGCAGTACTTC.

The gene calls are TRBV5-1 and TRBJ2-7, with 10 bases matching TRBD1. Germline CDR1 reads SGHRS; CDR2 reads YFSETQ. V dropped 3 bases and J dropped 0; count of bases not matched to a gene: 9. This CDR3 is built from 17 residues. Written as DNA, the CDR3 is TGCGCCAGCAGCTCGAAGACGGGACAGGGGTACTCCTACGAGCAGTACTTC. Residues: CASSSKTGQGYSYEQYF.